This T cell receptor (beta chain) was documented in a study of blood T cell repertoires in COVID-19. Study-wide background: Samples came from the United States, Italy and Spain, spanning acute and convalescent COVID-19.

Sequencing used immunoSEQ multiplex PCR; TCRdb keeps in-frame clones, though not all of them. The sample lists 140,000 to 150,000 clones; more than 75% were seen once. This CDR3 has 13 amino acids. The ends were cut back, 8 bases at V and 2 bases at J, with 13 bases in the middle. CDR1 SGDLS and CDR2 YYNGEE come from the germline V gene. This clone was detected only a few times. This clonotype was obtained from a man aged 60 to 69 with active or convalescent COVID-19. The rearrangement joins TRBV9 to TRBJ1-2; D gene unclear. Sequenced input: peripheral blood. This chain's CDR3 is CASYGNPNYGYTF. DNA of the CDR3: TGTGCCAGTTACGGGAATCCCAACTATGGCTACACCTTC.